These T cell receptor beta chains were read from a single sample in a study of blood T cell repertoires in COVID-19. Sequenced by immunoSEQ multiplex PCR; TCRdb stores in-frame clones only, minus some. The sample consists of tens of thousands of clones, approximately 78% of them appearing once. The sample taken for sequencing was peripheral blood. The origin of the receptors is a woman of 80 years or more with acute or convalescent COVID-19. The CDR3 runs from the conserved cysteine through the conserved F or W. D genes are given only for firm matches. Clone size is shown for a subset of rows, as once, few, many or a class of expanded clone.

j_call clone_size v_call d_call cdr3_nt cdr3_aa
TRBJ1-5 NA TRBV9 TRBD1 TGTGCCAGCCACCGACAGGGGACGGGCAATCAGCCCCAGCATTTT CASHRQGTGNQPQHF
TRBJ1-2 NA TRBV7-2 NA TGTGCCAGCAGCTTGAATATGGGCACTGAAAGGGGCGGCTACACCTTC CASSLNMGTERGGYTF
TRBJ1-5 many TRBV6-5 NA TGTGCCAGCAGCCGGTACTATAGCAATCAGCCCCAGCATTTT CASSRYYSNQPQHF
TRBJ2-3 NA TRBV5-4 NA TGTGCCAGCAGCCCACCACTCGGGGATACGCAGTATTTT CASSPPLGDTQYF
TRBJ2-2 NA TRBV28 TRBD1 TGTGCCAGCAGCGGGACAGTGAACACCGGGGAGCTGTTTTTT CASSGTVNTGELFF
TRBJ2-2 NA TRBV19 TRBD1 TGTGCCACCTCCGGGACAGGAGGAACCGGGGAGCTGTTTTTT CATSGTGGTGELFF
TRBJ2-3 NA TRBV7-3 TRBD2 TGTGCCAGCAGCCAAGCGGGGGGTCTCACAGATACGCAGTATTTT CASSQAGGLTDTQYF
TRBJ2-3 many TRBV11-2 TRBD2 TGTGCCAGCAGCGCCGCTAGCGGGAGGGCCGAGGTTACGCAGTATTTT CASSAASGRAEVTQYF
TRBJ2-1 NA TRBV5-1 NA TGCGCCAGCAGTATCCAGGACAATGAGCAGTTCTTC CASSIQDNEQFF
TRBJ1-1 NA TRBV5-5 TRBD1 TGTGCCAGCACCTTACAGGGGGCGAACACTGAAGCTTTCTTT CASTLQGANTEAFF
TRBJ2-2 NA TRBV6-5 TRBD2 TGTGCCAGCAGGCCCTCGACTAGCGCTGCCGGGGAGCTGTTTTTT CASRPSTSAAGELFF
TRBJ1-3 NA TRBV6-5 NA TGTGCCAGCAGGCTCCGAAACAGCAACACCATATATTTT CASRLRNSNTIYF
TRBJ2-5 few TRBV6-1 TRBD2 TGTGCCAGCAGTGAATTTCGGGGGGGCGGGGAGACCCAGTACTTC CASSEFRGGGETQYF
TRBJ1-2 NA TRBV7-6 TRBD1 TGTGCCAGCAGCTTCGCAGGGGGCTATGGCTACACCTTC CASSFAGGYGYTF
TRBJ2-5 NA TRBV28 TRBD2 TGTGCCAGCAAGGACGGGAGGGCCTTAGAGACCCAGTACTTC CASKDGRALETQYF
TRBJ2-3 NA TRBV9 NA TGTGCCAGCACTGTTGGGGGCGGGCCGAACACAGATACGCAGTATTTT CASTVGGGPNTDTQYF
TRBJ1-1 NA TRBV28 TRBD1 TGTGCCAGCAGTATACCGGACAGGGGTAACCCTGAAGCTTTCTTT CASSIPDRGNPEAFF
TRBJ2-3 once TRBV7-6 NA TGTGCCAGCAGCTTAGGAGGTGGGAGTGCCAGCACAGATACGCAGTATTTT CASSLGGGSASTDTQYF
TRBJ1-6 NA TRBV5-1 TRBD1 TGCGCCAGCAGCCCGGGACAGCCACATTCACCCCTCCACTTT CASSPGQPHSPLHF
TRBJ2-2 NA TRBV4-1 TRBD2 TGCGCCAGCAGCCATGCTAGCGGGAGACCGAACACCGGGGAGCTGTTTTTT CASSHASGRPNTGELFF
TRBJ2-5 NA TRBV7-2 TRBD2 TGTGCCAGCAGCTTTAGCGGGGAGCGCCAAGAGACCCAGTACTTC CASSFSGERQETQYF
TRBJ2-1 NA TRBV6-1 TRBD2 TGTGCCAGCAGTGAAGCGGTTAGCGGGGGGGCCTTGGATGAGCAGTTCTTC CASSEAVSGGALDEQFF
TRBJ2-7 NA TRBV11-2 TRBD2 TGTGCCAGCAGTTCCGTCGGTAGCGGGACTTACGAGCAGTACTTC CASSSVGSGTYEQYF
TRBJ2-7 once TRBV20-1 NA TGCAGTGCTCCCGAGGGTTACGAGCAGTACTTC CSAPEGYEQYF
TRBJ2-1 once TRBV7-9 NA TGTGCCAGCAGCCAGGGACAAGTGTACGCTGAGCAGTTCTTC CASSQGQVYAEQFF
TRBJ1-6 NA TRBV12-5 NA TGTGCTAGTGGTTTGGTACTGAGTCCCCCTTATAATTCACCCCTCCACTTT CASGLVLSPPYNSPLHF
TRBJ2-1 NA TRBV9 TRBD2 TGTGCCAGCAGCGCGGGACTAGCGGGAGTAGGAAGCAATGAGCAGTTCTTC CASSAGLAGVGSNEQFF
TRBJ2-1 NA TRBV3-1/TRBV3-2 TRBD1 TGTGCCAGCAGCCAAGATAGGGGGCTTGAGCAGTTCTTC CASSQDRGLEQFF
TRBJ2-7 NA TRBV3-1/TRBV3-2 TRBD2 TGTGCCAGCAGCCAATTGAGCGGGGAATACGAGCAGTACTTC CASSQLSGEYEQYF
TRBJ1-2 NA TRBV28 TRBD1 TGTGCCAGCAGGGCAGGGGGAAGAGTGTTCTACGGCTACACCTTC CASRAGGRVFYGYTF
TRBJ1-2 NA TRBV19 NA TGTGCCAGTAGTATCAGTGCAGGTGGCTACACCTTC CASSISAGGYTF
TRBJ1-6 NA TRBV6-1 NA TGTGCCAGCAGTGAAGCCCGGGATTGGGATTATAATTCACCCCTCCACTTT CASSEARDWDYNSPLHF
TRBJ2-3 NA TRBV15 NA TGTGCCACCAGCAGAGACTCGGTTGAGACAGATACGCAGTATTTT CATSRDSVETDTQYF
TRBJ2-4 once TRBV27 TRBD1 TGTGCCAGCAGTCAAGCGGACAGGGGTTCCTCGGACATTCAGTACTTC CASSQADRGSSDIQYF
TRBJ2-7 NA TRBV6-5 TRBD2 TGTGCCAGCAGCGGAGTAGCGGGGGCATACGAGCAGTACTTC CASSGVAGAYEQYF
TRBJ1-2 NA TRBV11-2 NA TGTGCCAGCAGCTTAGGCTGGTCGGCTAACTATGGCTACACCTTC CASSLGWSANYGYTF
TRBJ2-2 NA TRBV5-6 NA TGTGCCAGCAGCTTTCCCGGGGAAGCGAACACCGGGGAGCTGTTTTTT CASSFPGEANTGELFF
TRBJ2-7 NA TRBV12-3/TRBV12-4 NA TGTGCCAGCAGTTTAGACAGTTACGAGCAGTACTTC CASSLDSYEQYF
TRBJ1-6 NA TRBV5-1 NA TGCGCCAGCAGCTTGGCCGGGTCATCGAGACTTAATTCACCCCTCCACTTT CASSLAGSSRLNSPLHF
TRBJ1-2 NA TRBV11-2 NA TGTGCCAGCAGTAGCACCGCCGGGTTGGGCTACACCTTC CASSSTAGLGYTF
TRBJ2-5 NA TRBV18 TRBD2 TGTGCCAGCTCACCTGCTAGCGGGAGGAACCAAGAGACCCAGTACTTC CASSPASGRNQETQYF
TRBJ1-5 NA TRBV25-1 TRBD1 TGTGCCAGCAGTCAGGGGGCGTTGAGCAATCAGCCCCAGCATTTT CASSQGALSNQPQHF
TRBJ2-3 once TRBV7-2 NA TGTGCCAGCAGCCTCCTCACAGATACGCAGTATTTT CASSLLTDTQYF
TRBJ2-2 NA TRBV19 NA TGTGCCAGTAGCAGGGCGTCCACCGGGGAGCTGTTTTTT CASSRASTGELFF
TRBJ2-7 NA TRBV6-6 NA TGTGCCAGCAGTCGGGCCAGGGAAGGCTACGAGCAGTACTTC CASSRAREGYEQYF
TRBJ2-7 NA TRBV15 TRBD1 TGTGCCACCAGCAGAGATCGGTGGACAGGTCGGCAGTACTTC CATSRDRWTGRQYF
TRBJ1-2 few TRBV6-5 NA TGTGCCAGCAGTTACCAGGGGAACTATGGCTACACCTTC CASSYQGNYGYTF